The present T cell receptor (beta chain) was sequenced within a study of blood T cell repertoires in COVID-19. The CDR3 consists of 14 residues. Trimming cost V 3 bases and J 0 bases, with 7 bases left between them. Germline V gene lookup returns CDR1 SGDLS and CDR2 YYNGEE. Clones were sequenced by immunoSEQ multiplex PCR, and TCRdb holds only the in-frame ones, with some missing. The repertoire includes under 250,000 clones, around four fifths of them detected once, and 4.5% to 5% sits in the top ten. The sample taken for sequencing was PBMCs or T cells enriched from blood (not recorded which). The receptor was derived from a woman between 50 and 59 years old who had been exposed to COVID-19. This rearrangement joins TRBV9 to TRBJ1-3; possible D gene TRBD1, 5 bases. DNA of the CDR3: TGTGCCAGCAGCGCGGACAACTCTGGAAACACCATATATTTT. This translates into CASSADNSGNTIYF.